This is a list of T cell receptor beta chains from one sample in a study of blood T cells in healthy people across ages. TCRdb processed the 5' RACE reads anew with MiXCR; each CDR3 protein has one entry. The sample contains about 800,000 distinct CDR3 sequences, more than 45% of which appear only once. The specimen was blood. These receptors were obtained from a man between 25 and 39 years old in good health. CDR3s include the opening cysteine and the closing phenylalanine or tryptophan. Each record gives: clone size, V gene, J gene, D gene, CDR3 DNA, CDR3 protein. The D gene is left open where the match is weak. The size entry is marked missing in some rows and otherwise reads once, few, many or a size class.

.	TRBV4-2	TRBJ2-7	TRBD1	TGTGCCAGCAGCCTCAACAGGGCGACAGGGTCCTACGAGCAGTACTTC	CASSLNRATGSYEQYF
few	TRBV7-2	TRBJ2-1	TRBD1	TGTGCCAGCAGCCGGACAGGGAGCACAAAACGCTCCTACAATGAGCAGTTCTTC	CASSRTGSTKRSYNEQFF
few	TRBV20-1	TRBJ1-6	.	TGCAGTGCCTCGGGCGGGGGCACCTATAATTCACCCCTCCACTTT	CSASGGGTYNSPLHF
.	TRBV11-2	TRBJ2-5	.	TGTGCCAGCAGCTTATTACTGGAAGAGACCCAGTACTTC	CASSLLLEETQYF
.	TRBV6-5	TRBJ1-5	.	TGTGCCAGCAAGTGGAGGGGAGGAGATCAGCCCCAGCATTTT	CASKWRGGDQPQHF
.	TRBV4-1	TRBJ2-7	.	TGCGCCAGCAGCCCTGAGAGGAAAGCCTACGAGCAGTACTTC	CASSPERKAYEQYF
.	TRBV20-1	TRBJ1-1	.	TGCAGTGCCGGACGGGAGAACACTGAAGCTTTCTTT	CSAGRENTEAFF
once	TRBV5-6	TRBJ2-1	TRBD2	TGTGCCAGCAGCCCGATTTTACTAGCGGGGGTCGGCGGGCTCTCCTACAATGAGCAGTTCTTC	CASSPILLAGVGGLSYNEQFF
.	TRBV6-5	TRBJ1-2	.	TGTGCCAGCAGTGCGGAGTCGGGTGGCTACACCTTC	CASSAESGGYTF
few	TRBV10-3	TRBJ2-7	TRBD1	TGTGCCATCAGTGGGGACAGGGGTATCTACAATGAGCAGTACTTC	CAISGDRGIYNEQYF
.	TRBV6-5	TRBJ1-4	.	TGTGCCAGCTGGGACCCCTTGGGTGAAAAACTGTTTTTT	CASWDPLGEKLFF
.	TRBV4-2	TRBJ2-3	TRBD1	TGTGCCAGCAGCCCCCAAGGACAGGGGGAGGATACGCAGTATTTT	CASSPQGQGEDTQYF
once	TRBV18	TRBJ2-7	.	TGTGCCAGCTCACCTCCCGGGGTGACCTACGAGCAGTACTTC	CASSPPGVTYEQYF
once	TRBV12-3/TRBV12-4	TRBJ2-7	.	TGTGCCAGCAGTTTAGTCCCTAGTACCTCCTACGAGCAGTACTTC	CASSLVPSTSYEQYF
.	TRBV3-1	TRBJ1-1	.	TGTGCCAGCAGCCAAGTAAGGGGGGCGGAGGCTTTCTTT	CASSQVRGAEAFF
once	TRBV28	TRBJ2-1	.	TGTGCCAGCAGCCCTCGGGGGGCGCGAAATGAGCAGTTCTTC	CASSPRGARNEQFF
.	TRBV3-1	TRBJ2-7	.	TGTGCCAGCAGCCAAGTAAGGAGCCACCCCTACGAGCAGTACTTC	CASSQVRSHPYEQYF
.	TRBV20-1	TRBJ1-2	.	TGCAGTGCTACACAGGGACCCCTCGGTGGCTACACCTTC	CSATQGPLGGYTF
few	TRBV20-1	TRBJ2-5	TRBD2	TGCAGTGCTACCCTAGCGGGAGTCCCAAGGGGGACCCAGTACTTC	CSATLAGVPRGTQYF
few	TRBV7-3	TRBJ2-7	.	TGTGCCAGCAGCTTAACTCCGGGACTTAGCGTCGACGAGCAGTACTTC	CASSLTPGLSVDEQYF
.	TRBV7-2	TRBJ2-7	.	TGTGCCAGCAGCTTGGGCGGGTTTTCCTACGAGCAGTACTTC	CASSLGGFSYEQYF
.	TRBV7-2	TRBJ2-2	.	TGTGCCAGCGTTGGACAGTTCTACACCGGGGAGCTGTTTTTT	CASVGQFYTGELFF
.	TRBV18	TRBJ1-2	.	TGTGCCAGCTCACCCTATTTAGACAGATTGGATGGCTACACCTTC	CASSPYLDRLDGYTF
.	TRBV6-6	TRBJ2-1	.	TGTGCCAGCAGTTATGTTAGCAATAAGCAGTTCTTC	CASSYVSNKQFF
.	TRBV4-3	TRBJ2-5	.	TGCGCCAGCAGCCAAGAGGGCAGCGACCAAGAGACCCAGTACTTC	CASSQEGSDQETQYF
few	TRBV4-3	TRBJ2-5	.	TGCGCCAGCAGCCAATACAGGGCTCAAGAGACCCAGTACTTC	CASSQYRAQETQYF
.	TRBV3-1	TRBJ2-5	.	TGTGCCAGCACTGGGGAATATAGGGGCGAGACCCAGTACTTC	CASTGEYRGETQYF
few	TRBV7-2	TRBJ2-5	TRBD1	TGTGCCAGCAGAGAAACAGGGGGCCAGGGGACCCAGTACTTC	CASRETGGQGTQYF
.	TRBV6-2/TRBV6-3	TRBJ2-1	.	TGTGCCAGCACCAACTTTGGGTACAATGAGCAGTTCTTC	CASTNFGYNEQFF
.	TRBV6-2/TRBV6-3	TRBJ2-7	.	TGTGCCAGCAGTTACAACAACTACGAGCAGTACTTC	CASSYNNYEQYF
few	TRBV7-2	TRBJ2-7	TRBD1	TGTGCCAGCGGGGCAGGGGGCTACGAGCAGTACTTC	CASGAGGYEQYF
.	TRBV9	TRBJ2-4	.	TGTGCCAGCAGCGCTGGTTTAGAGGAAAACATTCAGTACTTC	CASSAGLEENIQYF
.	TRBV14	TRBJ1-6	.	TGTGCCAGCAGCCACCTCAGCTCCTATAATTCACCCCTCCACTTT	CASSHLSSYNSPLHF
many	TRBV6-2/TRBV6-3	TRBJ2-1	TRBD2	TGTGCCAGCAGGAGCGGGGGGGCTTACAATGAGCAGTTCTTC	CASRSGGAYNEQFF
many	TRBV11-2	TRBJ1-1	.	TGTGCCAGCAGCTTTGAGGGGCAGGGGTTTCGAAACACTGAAGCTTTCTTT	CASSFEGQGFRNTEAFF
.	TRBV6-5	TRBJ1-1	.	TGTGCCAGCAGTTACGGAGAGGGGAACACTGAAGCTTTCTTT	CASSYGEGNTEAFF
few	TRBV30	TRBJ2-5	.	TGTGCCTGGAGCGCTTTGCTGGAGACCCAGTACTTC	CAWSALLETQYF
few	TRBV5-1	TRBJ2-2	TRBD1	TGCGCCAGCAGCAGAGGGACAGGGGCGAACACCGGGGAGCTGTTTTTT	CASSRGTGANTGELFF